At least ten counts were recorded for the clone carrying this T cell receptor beta chain. What it binds is unknown. Quantitative barcoded 5'-RACE was used to prepare TCR beta libraries. TCRdb re-called the 5' RACE reads with MiXCR, one entry per CDR3 protein. The sample contains 240,000 or so distinct CDR3 sequences, roughly 8.6% of which appear only once. The sample originates from a study of CD8 T cells in ankylosing spondylitis. With 2 bases removed from V and 6 bases from J, the gap between germline ends came to 13 bases. The CDR3 loop spans 15 amino acids. CDR1 is MNHNS and CDR2 is SASEGT in the germline V gene. Findings and caveats of the study: The study identified a TCR beta motif of several highly homologous variants that appeared characteristic of ankylosing spondylitis blood. Both synovial fluid and blood in reactive arthritis had previously been reported to carry some motif variants.

The clonotype was recovered from a male donor with ankylosing spondylitis or in good health (not recorded which). Sequenced input: blood, either unsorted or a sorted T cell fraction (not recorded which). The chain combines TRBV6-1 with TRBJ1-4, with a possible D match to TRBD1 (5 bases). CDR3 DNA: TGTGCCAGCAGTGAAATGTCAGGGTCGGATGAAAAACTGTTTTTT. Translation: CASSEMSGSDEKLFF.